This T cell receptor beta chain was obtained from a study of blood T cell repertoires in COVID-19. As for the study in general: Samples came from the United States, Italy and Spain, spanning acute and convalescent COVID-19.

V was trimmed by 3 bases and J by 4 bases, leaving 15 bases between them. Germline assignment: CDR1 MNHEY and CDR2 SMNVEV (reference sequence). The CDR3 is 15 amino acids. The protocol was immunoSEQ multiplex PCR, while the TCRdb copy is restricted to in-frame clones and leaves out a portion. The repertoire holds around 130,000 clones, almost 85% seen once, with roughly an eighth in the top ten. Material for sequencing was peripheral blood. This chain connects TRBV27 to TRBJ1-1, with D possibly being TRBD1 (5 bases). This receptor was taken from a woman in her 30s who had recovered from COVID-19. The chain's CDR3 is CASSLGPRGFTEAFF. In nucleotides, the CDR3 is TGTGCCAGCAGTTTGGGCCCCCGGGGGTTCACTGAAGCTTTCTTT.